These T cell receptor beta chains were read from a single sample in a study of OX40 agonist ivuxolimab in advanced cancers. Profiled with immunoSEQ multiplex PCR; TCRdb holds only in-frame clones, not every one. The sample records around 68,000 clones, roughly 84% being singletons. The sequencing used CD4+ or CD8+ T cells sorted from blood, collected in a trial of the OX40 agonist ivuxolimab. The receptor source for this set is an adult with an advanced solid tumor such as melanoma, head and neck, liver or kidney cancer. Both conserved end residues are part of each CDR3. A D gene is named only where the DNA matches it firmly. Rows may omit the clone size; those that give it use once, few, many or a size class.

>NA|TRBJ1-4|NA|TRBV29-1
TGCAGCGTTGAGGCGGAACCTAATGAAAAACTGTTTTTT
CSVEAEPNEKLFF
>NA|TRBJ1-2|NA|TRBV12-2
TGTGCAAGTCGCTTATGGTCCCAGGGGGAACGCTATGGCTACACCTTC
CASRLWSQGERYGYTF
>few|TRBJ2-3|NA|TRBV6-1
TGTGCCAGCCTACGAGGGGAGCTCGGCACAGATACGCAGTATTTT
CASLRGELGTDTQYF
>NA|TRBJ2-1|NA|TRBV28
TGTGCCAGCAGTTTACAGGTTAGCTCCTACAATGAGCAGTTCTTC
CASSLQVSSYNEQFF
>NA|TRBJ1-5|TRBD1|TRBV28
TGTGCCAGCAGCAGGGGGCGCGGGCAGCCCCAGCATTTT
CASSRGRGQPQHF
>NA|TRBJ2-3|NA|TRBV4-2
TGTGCCAGCAGCCGAGTCCAGAGCACAGATACGCAGTATTTT
CASSRVQSTDTQYF
>once|TRBJ2-7|NA|TRBV10-3
TGTGCCATCAGACCGGGCTCGGGACTTTACTACGAGCAGTACTTC
CAIRPGSGLYYEQYF
>NA|TRBJ2-1|NA|TRBV29-1
TGCAGCGTTGGGCCCAGGGGCTCCTACAATGAGCAGTTCTTC
CSVGPRGSYNEQFF
>NA|TRBJ1-5|NA|TRBV19
TGTGCCAGTAGTATGCCCCGAAGGAGGGATCAACCCCAGCATTTT
CASSMPRRRDQPQHF
>NA|TRBJ1-4|NA|TRBV6-6
TGTGCCAGCAGAAACGAGAGAACAACTAATGAAAAACTGTTTTTT
CASRNERTTNEKLFF
>NA|TRBJ1-1|TRBD1|TRBV6-4
TGTGCCAGCAGTGACGGACAGGCGAACACTGAAGCTTTCTTT
CASSDGQANTEAFF
>once|TRBJ2-7|NA|TRBV6-1
TGTGCCAGCAGTGTAGGGCAGCTCTACGAGCAGTACTTC
CASSVGQLYEQYF
>NA|TRBJ2-2|NA|TRBV4-1
TGCGCCAGCAGTCCGCCCCCTAGATCCGGGTGGGATACCGGGGAGCTGTTTTTT
CASSPPPRSGWDTGELFF
>NA|TRBJ2-5|NA|TRBV6-5
TGTGCCAGCAGTTACTCGGGGACGGAAGAGACCCAGTACTTC
CASSYSGTEETQYF
>NA|TRBJ1-4|NA|TRBV5-1
TGCGCCAGCAGCTCCTACGGGGCAGGGGATAATGAAAAACTGTTTTTT
CASSSYGAGDNEKLFF
>NA|TRBJ1-1|NA|TRBV5-1
TGCGCCAGCAGCTTGGGACAGGAGTCCTTTCGTGGAGCTTTCTTT
CASSLGQESFRGAFF
>NA|TRBJ1-5|NA|TRBV19
TGTGCCAGTAGTATAGTTCGGGAGTATAGCAATCAGCCCCAGCATTTT
CASSIVREYSNQPQHF
>NA|TRBJ2-6|NA|TRBV7-9
TGTGCCAGCAGCCCTAGTCCCTATGCTGGGGCCAACGTCCTGACTTTC
CASSPSPYAGANVLTF